This T cell receptor (beta chain) was found in a study of cytomegalovirus exposure and HLA in healthy donors. Study-wide results and caveats: Per a prior analysis, the majority of TCR beta V segments were productive roughly 87% or roughly 30% of the time. Later analysis identified a missense DCLRE1C variant that was linked to TCR beta V- and J-gene trimming.

Trimming pared 3 bases from V and 1 base from J, leaving 13 bases between. This CDR3 has 15 residues. The germline V gene has CDR1 MDHEN and CDR2 SYDVKM. About this clone itself: The antigen is unknown.

PCR amplification relied on 60 Vbeta primers (plus 13 Jbeta primers). As handled by the study authors: In a later analysis, of approximately 81 million unique beta chains, about 12 million appeared in at least two donors. The repertoire was sequenced with immunoSEQ multiplex PCR; TCRdb's copy has only in-frame clones and lacks some. V, J and clone size reflect that table, while D and trimming were determined from the DNA. This sample carries about 130,000 clones, roughly 75% of them seen once, and the ten largest clones take about 1.2%. The clonotype originates from a female donor in good health and CMV-seronegative. The specimen sequenced was PBMCs. V gene TRBV28 combines with J gene TRBJ2-7; D possibly corresponds to TRBD2 (6 bases). The CDR3 loop reads CASSFYGTGSYEQYF. The CDR3 DNA is TGTGCCAGCAGTTTTTACGGGACTGGTTCCTACGAGCAGTACTTC.